The 16 T cell receptor beta chains reported below all come from one sample, sequenced in a study of T-cell reconstitution after alpha-beta-depleted transplantation in children. TCRbeta library construction was performed incorporating unique molecular identifiers. TCRdb re-called the PCR reads with MiXCR, one entry per CDR3 protein. The sample records around 130,000 distinct CDR3 sequences, roughly 10% being singletons. The source material was PBMCs, mostly from graft donor cells, sampled 180 days after TCRalphabeta/CD19-depleted stem cell transplant. The receptors stem from a girl in the first two years of life who had a stem cell transplant for combined immunodeficiency, so the T cells may come from the graft donor.

J is TRBJ2-2 and V is TRBV12-3 or TRBV12-4, with 8 bases lining up with TRBD2. V trimming: 7 bases; J trimming: 0 bases; junction bases outside the gene matches: 7. The CDR3 is 16 amino acids. DNA for the CDR3: TGTGCCAGCAACTTAGCGGGGATCGCGAACACCGGGGAGCTGTTTTTT. Its translation: CASNLAGIANTGELFF.

This chain uses TRBV7-6 with TRBJ1-4; TRBD1 is a possible D gene (5 bases). The CDR3 contains 15 residues. Trimming shortened V by 5 bases and J by 6 bases, and 16 bases separated the two germline ends. Germline V CDR1 and CDR2: SGHVS, FNYEAQ. In DNA, the CDR3 is TGTGCCAGCAGCCCCAACGGGGGGGAATATGAAAAACTGTTTTTT. It specifies CASSPNGGEYEKLFF.

The chain is built from TRBV7-9 and TRBJ1-1; D remains ambiguous. The germline CDR1 and CDR2 sequences are SEHNR and FQNEAQ (reference sequence). V was cut by 2 bases and J by 7 bases, with 8 bases left in between. The CDR3 covers 12 residues. The CDR3 nucleotides are TGTGCCAGCAGCTTAATACAGATTGAAGCTTTCTTT. Residues: CASSLIQIEAFF.

This clonotype showed up many times. This chain connects TRBV2 to TRBJ2-1; 8 bases map to TRBD1. With 8 bases clipped from V and 2 bases from J, the junction kept 5 bases outside the gene matches. CDR1 is SNHLY and CDR2 is FYNNEI in the germline V gene. CDR3 size: 14 residues. CDR3 DNA: TGTGCCAGCCAGGGGGCCAGTCCCTACAATGAGCAGTTCTTC. It is translated as CASQGASPYNEQFF.

V usage is TRBV29-1 and J usage is TRBJ2-5, with D possibly being TRBD2 (6 bases). This CDR3 is built from 11 residues. The V end lost 6 bases, the J end lost 5 bases, and 10 bases lay between the germline ends. Germline-derived CDR1 and CDR2 are SQVTM and ANQGSEA. CDR3 in DNA: TGCAGCGTACCTCGGGAGGAGACCCAGTACTTC. Protein product: CSVPREETQYF.

This clonotype was counted a few times. The chain uses TRBV29-1 and TRBJ2-1, with TRBD1 matching 9 bases. The J segment lost 4 bases and the V segment lost 0 bases, leaving 4 bases of the junction unmatched. In germline, CDR1 is SQVTM, CDR2 ANQGSEA. This CDR3 region has 15 residues. This CDR3 is CSVEETGGLYNEQFF. The CDR3 nucleotides read TGCAGCGTTGAAGAGACAGGGGGTCTATACAATGAGCAGTTCTTC.

The table lists this clonotype with a few counts. The rearrangement joins TRBV7-2 to TRBJ1-5, with D possibly matching TRBD1 (5 bases). The CDR3 has 14 residues. V was cut by 2 bases and J by 6 bases, with 11 bases left in between. CDR1 SGHTA and CDR2 FQGNSA come from the germline V gene. Here the CDR3 reads CASSLLRGPQPQHF. The CDR3, as DNA: TGTGCCAGCAGCTTACTTAGGGGCCCTCAGCCCCAGCATTTT.

This chain uses TRBV10-3 with TRBJ2-7; 8 nucleotides match TRBD1. The V gene's germline CDR1 is ENHRY and CDR2 SYGVKD. The CDR3 contains 15 residues. Losses at the gene ends were 0 bases for V and 2 bases for J; bases not matched to a gene: 3. CDR3 amino acids: CAISESRTGTYEQYF. The CDR3 nucleotides are TGTGCCATCAGTGAGTCGAGGACAGGGACCTACGAGCAGTACTTC.

This clonotype has just one count. The rearrangement joins TRBV7-9 to TRBJ2-3, with D perhaps matching TRBD2 (5 bases). This CDR3 region has 15 residues. Trimming left V 4 bases short and J 2 bases short, with 13 bases between. Germline CDR1 SEHNR, CDR2 FQNEAQ (reference sequence). CDR3 in DNA: TGTGCCAGCAGCTCCCTAGTGGGAGACACAGATACGCAGTATTTT. It yields the protein CASSSLVGDTDTQYF.

The rearrangement joins TRBV29-1 to TRBJ1-2, with TRBD1 as a possible D gene (6 bases). CDR1 SQVTM and CDR2 ANQGSEA come from the germline V gene. The CDR3 is 13 amino acids. Trimming cost V 6 bases and J 7 bases, with 18 bases left between them. The CDR3 spells CSVIGGRVRGYTF. The CDR3 coding sequence is TGCAGCGTCATAGGGGGTAGGGTGCGTGGCTACACCTTC. The whole variable domain, filled in from reference TRBV29-1 and TRBJ1-2, reads SAVISQKPSRDICQRGTSLTIQCQVDSQVTMMFWYRQQPGQSLTLIATANQGSEATYESGFVIDKFPISRPNLTFSTLTVSNMSPEDSSIYLCSVIGGRVRGYTFGSGTRLTVV.

This clonotype was counted between two and nine times. The chain uses TRBV27 and TRBJ1-1; D ambiguous. The V end was cut by 4 bases, the J end by 1 base, with 19 bases between. Germline CDR1 is MNHEY and CDR2 is SMNVEV (reference sequence). This CDR3 is 17 amino acids long. CDR3 amino acids: CASSSIPRGPGNTEAFF. Here the CDR3 DNA reads TGTGCCAGCAGTTCCATTCCCCGTGGGCCGGGGAACACTGAAGCTTTCTTT.

The rearrangement links TRBV10-2 to TRBJ2-7; D perhaps matches TRBD1 (6 bases). The ends were cut back, 3 bases at V and 3 bases at J, with 9 bases in the middle. CDR1 is WSHSY, CDR2 SAAADI, per germline. CDR3 size: 13 residues. In DNA, the CDR3 is TGCGCCAGCAGTGATAGGGGGATCTACGAGCAGTACTTC. Protein: CASSDRGIYEQYF.

In its sample, this clonotype was seen many times. The rearrangement joins TRBV3-1 to TRBJ2-7; D call uncertain. CDR1 and CDR2 (germline): LGHDT, YNNKEL (reference sequence). The V and J ends lost 4 bases and 7 bases respectively, with 8 bases between them. This CDR3 region has 11 residues. Here the CDR3 DNA reads TGTGCCAGCAGCCTTCGAGCGGAGCAGTACTTC. Translation gives CASSLRAEQYF.

This clonotype was detected many times. The chain is built from TRBV20-1 and TRBJ2-2, with 8 bases fitting TRBD2. CDR3 length equals 14 residues. The V gene end was trimmed by 3 bases and the J gene end by 7 bases; junction bases not matched to a gene: 7. From germline, CDR1 is DFQATT and CDR2 SNEGSKA (reference sequence). DNA of the CDR3: TGCAGTGCTAGGGGACTAGAATACGGCGGGGAGCTGTTTTTT. Its protein product is CSARGLEYGGELFF.

The table lists this clonotype with a few counts. The CDR3: CASSPSAGHRVGYEQYF. DNA of the CDR3: TGTGCCAGCTCACCATCGGCGGGGCACCGAGTGGGGTACGAGCAGTACTTC. J is TRBJ2-7 and V is TRBV18, with D maybe TRBD2 (6 bases). The germline V gene has CDR1 KGHSH and CDR2 LQKENI. There are 17 residues in the CDR3. The ends were cut back, 2 bases at V and 4 bases at J, with 21 bases in the middle.

This clonotype appeared many times. The chain has TRBV5-1 and TRBJ1-1, with no clear D. The CDR3 has 14 amino acids. Looked up from germline, CDR1 is SGHRS and CDR2 is YFSETQ. V shed 4 bases and J shed 7 bases, with 17 bases lying between them. The CDR3 bases are TGCGCCAGCAGCAGAGCAGGTGGACGCAGTGAAGCTTTCTTT. Translating it yields CASSRAGGRSEAFF.